This note documents a single T cell receptor beta chain sequence. This record comes from a study of cytomegalovirus exposure and HLA in healthy donors. The germline V gene encodes CDR1 SNHLY and CDR2 FYNNEI. The CDR3 consists of 15 residues. Losses at the gene ends were 3 bases for V and 1 base for J; bases not matched to a gene: 2. Both 60 Vbeta primers and 13 Jbeta primers went into the PCR. Assay used: immunoSEQ multiplex PCR; TCRdb lists only in-frame clones, some missing. The data hold around 100,000 clones, with roughly 82% observed a single time. Donors were nominally healthy when sampled, though unrecorded immune exposures were likely.

V usage is TRBV2 and J usage is TRBJ2-2; TRBD2 aligns across 7 bases. The sample was PBMCs. This clonotype was sampled from a man aged 25 to 40 in good health and CMV-seropositive. The CDR3 region is CASSDGRVNTGELFF. In DNA, the CDR3 is TGTGCCAGCAGTGATGGGAGGGTGAACACCGGGGAGCTGTTTTTT.